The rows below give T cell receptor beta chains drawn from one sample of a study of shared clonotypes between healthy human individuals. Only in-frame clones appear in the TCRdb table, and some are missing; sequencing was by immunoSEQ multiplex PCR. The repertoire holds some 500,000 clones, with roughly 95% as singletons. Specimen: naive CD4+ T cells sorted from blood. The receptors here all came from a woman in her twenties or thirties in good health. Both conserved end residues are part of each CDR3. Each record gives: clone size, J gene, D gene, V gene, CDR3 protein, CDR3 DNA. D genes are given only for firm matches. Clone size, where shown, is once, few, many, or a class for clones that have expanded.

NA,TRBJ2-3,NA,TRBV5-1,CASSLDGGTDTQYF,TGCGCCAGCAGCTTGGATGGCGGCACAGATACGCAGTATTTT
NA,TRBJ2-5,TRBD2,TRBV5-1,CASSSGLAEGGETQYF,TGCGCCAGCAGCTCCGGACTAGCGGAGGGGGGAGAGACCCAGTACTTC
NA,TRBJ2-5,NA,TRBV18,CASSRQETQYF,TGTGCCAGCTCACGTCAAGAGACCCAGTACTTC
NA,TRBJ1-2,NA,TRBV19,CASSKVGAGGYTF,TGTGCCAGTAGTAAGGTCGGGGCAGGTGGCTACACCTTC
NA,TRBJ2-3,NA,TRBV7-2,CASSLGISDPTQYF,TGTGCCAGCAGCTTAGGGATATCGGACCCTACGCAGTATTTT
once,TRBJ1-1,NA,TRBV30,CAWMRGAVAEAFF,TGTGCCTGGATGCGGGGGGCAGTGGCTGAAGCTTTCTTT
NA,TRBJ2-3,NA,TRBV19,CASEPTGARTDTQYF,TGTGCCAGCGAACCGACAGGAGCAAGAACAGATACGCAGTATTTT
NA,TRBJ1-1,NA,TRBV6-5,CASSSPGAATEAFF,TGTGCCAGCAGTTCGCCCGGAGCAGCTACTGAAGCTTTCTTT
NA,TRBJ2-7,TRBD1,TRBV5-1,CASRYAWDSTYEQYF,TGCGCCAGCAGGTACGCCTGGGACAGTACCTACGAGCAGTACTTC
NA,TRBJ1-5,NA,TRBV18,CASSPGPSGSNQPQHF,TGTGCCAGCTCACCGGGCCCAAGCGGAAGCAATCAGCCCCAGCATTTT
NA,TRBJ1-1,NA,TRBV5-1,CASSLGWGAEAFF,TGCGCCAGCAGCTTGGGGTGGGGCGCTGAAGCTTTCTTT
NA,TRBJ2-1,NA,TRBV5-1,CASSPSGGQIYEQFF,TGCGCCAGCAGCCCCTCCGGGGGACAGATTTATGAGCAGTTCTTC
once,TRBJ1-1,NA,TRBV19,CASSSSSVNTEAFF,TGTGCCAGTAGTTCCAGTAGTGTGAACACTGAAGCTTTCTTT
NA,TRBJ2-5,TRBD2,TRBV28,CASRSSSGSQETQYF,TGTGCCAGCAGGTCCAGCAGCGGGAGCCAAGAGACCCAGTACTTC
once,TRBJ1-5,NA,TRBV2,CASSGRGGNQPQHF,TGTGCCAGCAGCGGTAGGGGCGGGAATCAGCCCCAGCATTTT
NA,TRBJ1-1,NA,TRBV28,CASSLSGIITEAFF,TGTGCCAGCAGTTTATCAGGCATTATCACTGAAGCTTTCTTT
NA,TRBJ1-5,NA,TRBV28,CASSPSTGYSNQPQHF,TGTGCCAGCAGTCCATCAACAGGCTATAGCAATCAGCCCCAGCATTTT
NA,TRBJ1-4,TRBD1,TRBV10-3,CAISEPGTGGEKLFF,TGTGCCATCAGTGAACCCGGGACAGGGGGGGAAAAACTGTTTTTT
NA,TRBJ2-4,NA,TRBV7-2,CASSLVLAKNIQYF,TGTGCCAGCAGCTTGGTACTAGCCAAAAACATTCAGTACTTC
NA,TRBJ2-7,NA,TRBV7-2,CASSLGGSLYEQYF,TGTGCCAGCAGCTTAGGCGGTAGCTTATACGAGCAGTACTTC
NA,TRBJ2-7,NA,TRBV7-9,CASSLAYGASYEQYF,TGTGCCAGCAGCTTAGCATACGGGGCCTCCTACGAGCAGTACTTC
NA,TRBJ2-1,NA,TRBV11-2,CASSWDRTNEQFF,TGTGCCAGCAGCTGGGACCGAACCAATGAGCAGTTCTTC
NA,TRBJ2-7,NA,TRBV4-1,CASSQVPLAHEQYF,TGCGCCAGCAGCCAAGTCCCACTGGCCCACGAGCAGTACTTC
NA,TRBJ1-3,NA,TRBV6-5,CASSSLHLNTIYF,TGTGCCAGCAGTTCACTGCACCTAAACACCATATATTTT
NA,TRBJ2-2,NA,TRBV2,CASSAGWATGELFF,TGTGCCAGCAGCGCAGGGTGGGCCACCGGGGAGCTGTTTTTT
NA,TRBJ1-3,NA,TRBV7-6,CASSLDGGGGNTIYF,TGTGCCAGCAGCTTAGATGGCGGCGGCGGAAACACCATATATTTT
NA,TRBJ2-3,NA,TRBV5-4,CASSPLRRRTDTQYF,TGTGCCAGCAGCCCCTTAAGACGGCGCACAGATACGCAGTATTTT
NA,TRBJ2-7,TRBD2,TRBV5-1,CASSWSGTGSYEQYF,TGCGCCAGCAGCTGGAGCGGGACCGGCTCCTACGAGCAGTACTTC
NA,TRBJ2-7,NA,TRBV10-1,CASSESLIYEQYF,TGCGCCAGCAGTGAGAGTCTGATCTACGAGCAGTACTTC
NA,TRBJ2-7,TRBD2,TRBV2,CASSELAGASPYEQYF,TGTGCCAGCAGTGAATTAGCGGGAGCTTCCCCCTACGAGCAGTACTTC
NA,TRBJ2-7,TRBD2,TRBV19,CASSNTPSGRLEQYF,TGTGCCAGTAGTAACACTCCTAGCGGCCGCCTCGAGCAGTACTTC
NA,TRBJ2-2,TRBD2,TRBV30,CAYPPSGKNGELFF,TGTGCCTACCCCCCCAGCGGGAAGAACGGGGAGCTGTTTTTT
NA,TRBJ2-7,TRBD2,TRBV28,CASSSVLAAAYEQYF,TGTGCCAGCAGTTCCGTACTAGCGGCAGCCTACGAGCAGTACTTC
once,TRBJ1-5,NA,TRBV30,CAWDAYGQPQHF,TGTGCCTGGGATGCGTATGGTCAGCCCCAGCATTTT
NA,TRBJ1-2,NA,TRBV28,CASSRGLPRANYGYTF,TGTGCCAGCAGCAGGGGACTCCCGAGAGCTAACTATGGCTACACCTTC
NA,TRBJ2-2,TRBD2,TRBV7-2,CASRPQASGNTGELFF,TGTGCCAGCAGGCCTCAGGCTAGCGGGAACACCGGGGAGCTGTTTTTT
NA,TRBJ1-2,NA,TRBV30,CAWNRGEISRIYGYTF,TGTGCCTGGAATAGGGGGGAAATTTCCCGAATCTATGGCTACACCTTC
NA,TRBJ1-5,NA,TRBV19,CASSILGRYSNQPQHF,TGTGCCAGTAGTATATTGGGACGATATAGCAATCAGCCCCAGCATTTT
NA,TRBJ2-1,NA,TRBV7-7,CASSSHSAISYNEQFF,TGTGCCAGCAGCAGCCATAGCGCCATCTCCTACAATGAGCAGTTCTTC
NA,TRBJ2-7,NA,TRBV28,CASTRPASVYEQYF,TGTGCCAGCACCCGCCCGGCGAGCGTCTACGAGCAGTACTTC
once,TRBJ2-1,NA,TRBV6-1,CASSEAAWTASYNEQFF,TGTGCCAGCAGTGAAGCGGCGTGGACAGCGTCCTACAATGAGCAGTTCTTC
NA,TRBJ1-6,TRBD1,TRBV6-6,CASSYGDRNSPLHF,TGTGCCAGCAGTTACGGGGACAGAAATTCACCCCTCCACTTT
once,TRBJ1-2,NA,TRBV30,CAWSQRTAANYGYTF,TGTGCCTGGAGTCAAAGGACAGCAGCTAACTATGGCTACACCTTC
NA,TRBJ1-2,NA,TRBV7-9,CASSPPQGTSNYGYTF,TGTGCCAGCAGCCCTCCCCAAGGGACGTCGAACTATGGCTACACCTTC
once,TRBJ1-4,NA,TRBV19,CASSGRGSEKLFF,TGTGCCAGTAGTGGGAGGGGGAGTGAAAAACTGTTTTTT
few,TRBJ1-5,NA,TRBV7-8,CASGFQVEPQHF,TGTGCCAGCGGATTCCAGGTGGAGCCCCAGCATTTT
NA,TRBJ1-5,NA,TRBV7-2,CASSRIQGQPQHF,TGTGCCAGCAGCCGGATACAGGGACAGCCCCAGCATTTT
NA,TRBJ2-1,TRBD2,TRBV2,CASSPRAGVGNEQFF,TGTGCCAGCAGCCCTCGAGCGGGAGTGGGGAATGAGCAGTTCTTC
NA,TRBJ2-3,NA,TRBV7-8,CASSLAAHGSGGTDTQYF,TGTGCCAGCAGCTTAGCGGCCCACGGGAGTGGGGGCACAGATACGCAGTATTTT
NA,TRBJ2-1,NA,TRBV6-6,CASSPSSYNEQFF,TGTGCCAGCAGTCCGAGCAGTTACAATGAGCAGTTCTTC
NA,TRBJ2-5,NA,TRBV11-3,CASSLGWTKGETQYF,TGTGCCAGCAGCTTGGGATGGACAAAAGGAGAGACCCAGTACTTC
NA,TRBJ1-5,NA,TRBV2,CASSVEGVGQPQHF,TGTGCCAGCAGTGTGGAAGGGGTTGGACAGCCCCAGCATTTT
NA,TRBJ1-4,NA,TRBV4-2,CASSQPDSDHEKLFF,TGTGCCAGCAGCCAACCGGACAGCGATCATGAAAAACTGTTTTTT
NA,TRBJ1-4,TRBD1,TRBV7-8,CASSLKQGAREKLFF,TGTGCCAGCAGCTTAAAACAGGGGGCCCGGGAAAAACTGTTTTTT
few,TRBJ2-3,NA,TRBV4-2,CASSQRSSADTQYF,TGTGCCAGCAGCCAACGCTCTAGCGCAGATACGCAGTATTTT